Below are 22 T cell receptor beta chains sequenced from a single sample in a study of cytomegalovirus exposure and HLA in healthy donors (dated by TCRdb to between 2016 and 2019). The library was made by the immunoSEQ multiplex PCR assay. For the multiplex PCR, a mixture combining 60 forward primers for TCR Vbeta segments and 13 reverse primers for TCR Jbeta segments was used. TCRdb retrieved this table from immuneACCESS and kept in-frame rearrangements only. Not all clones are present; in checked studies, unresolved V genes account for under half, and no reason is known for the remainder. This sample gives roughly 180,000 clones in total; roughly 74% of them show up just once. Around 2.6% of the sample rests with the top ten. Sequenced sample: PBMCs. The receptors were gathered from a female donor in good health and CMV-seronegative.

V is TRBV9 and J is TRBJ2-3, with D possibly being TRBD2 (5 bases). The length of the CDR3 is 13 residues. The germline V gene has CDR1 SGDLS and CDR2 YYNGEE. V dropped 4 bases and J dropped 1 base, with 7 bases sitting between them. DNA for the CDR3: TGTGCCAGCAGCTTCGGGGGCACAGATACGCAGTATTTT. This translates into CASSFGGTDTQYF.

This chain uses TRBV7-8 with TRBJ2-7; D call uncertain. CDR1 is SGHVS and CDR2 is FQNEAQ in the germline V gene. The CDR3 is 12 residues long. The V end was cut by 6 bases, the J end by 3 bases, with 9 bases between. CDR3 protein: CASSSKRYEQYF. The CDR3 region has the DNA TGTGCCAGCAGTTCAAAGCGCTACGAGCAGTACTTC.

V gene TRBV9 combines with J gene TRBJ2-3, with D unclear. The CDR3 loop spans 12 amino acids. Trimming cost V 3 bases and J 2 bases, with 4 bases left between them. The germline CDR1 and CDR2 sequences are SGDLS and YYNGEE. The CDR3 DNA reads as TGTGCCAGCAGCGCAGACACAGATACGCAGTATTTT. Translated: CASSADTDTQYF.

Remarks on this clone: A read error may produce the germline difference seen at one junction end. V is TRBV7-9 and J is TRBJ2-5, with D perhaps TRBD2 (7 bases). The length of the CDR3 is 16 residues. Per the germline V gene, CDR1 is SEHNR and CDR2 is FQNEAQ (reference sequence). The CDR3 DNA is TGTTCCAGCAGCTCCGCCCAATACAGGGAGGGGGAGACCCAGTACTTC. Residues: CSSSSAQYREGETQYF.

The genes are TRBV5-4 and TRBJ2-1, with 8 bases lining up with TRBD2. V lost 2 bases and J lost 10; bases outside the gene matches: 8. Looked up from germline, CDR1 is SGHNT and CDR2 is YYREEE (reference sequence). The CDR3 has 14 residues. CDR3 DNA: TGTGCCAGCAGCTTTGGGACTAGTGGAGTCGAGCAGTTCTTC. It is translated as CASSFGTSGVEQFF.

The J gene is TRBJ2-1, the V gene TRBV7-6, with TRBD2 matching 15 bases. After removal of 0 bases from V and 5 bases from J, the junction contained 8 bases not matched to a gene. CDR1 SGHVS and CDR2 FNYEAQ come from the germline V gene. The CDR3 spans 19 residues. CDR3 sequence (DNA): TGTGCCAGCAGCTTAGCAGGACTAGCGGGGGGGCCTAGGGACAATGAGCAGTTCTTC. Its translation: CASSLAGLAGGPRDNEQFF.

Of note for this clone: Compared with germline, one end of the junction differs, possibly owing to a read error. The sample contains more than one DNA sequence encoding this CDR3. The V call is TRBV11-2, the J call TRBJ1-5; D is unclear. CDR3 length: 13 amino acids. Looked up from germline, CDR1 is SGHAT and CDR2 is FQNNGV. Here the CDR3 reads CASSFSSGQPQHF. The CDR3 DNA reads TGCGCCAGCAGCTTTTCATCGGGGCAGCCCCAGCATTTT. The full variable domain, in which reference TRBV11-2 and TRBJ1-5 provide the parts outside the CDR3, is EAGVAQSPRYKIIEKRQSVAFWCNPISGHATLYWYQQILGQGPKLLIQFQNNGVVDDSQLPKDRFSAERLKGVDSTLKIQPAKLEDSAVYLCASSFSSGQPQHFGDGTRLSIL.

This chain uses TRBV28 with TRBJ2-7; D perhaps matches TRBD2 (6 bases). V was trimmed by 3 bases and J by 3 bases, leaving 12 bases between them. This CDR3 has 14 residues. CDR1 and CDR2 from the germline V gene are MDHEN and SYDVKM. Written as DNA, the CDR3 is TGTGCCAGCAGTTTTGGGGGGATAGTCTACGAGCAGTACTTC. As protein: CASSFGGIVYEQYF.

The genes are TRBV5-1 and TRBJ2-7, with TRBD2 as a possible D gene (6 bases). The V gene lost 5 bases and the J gene lost 6 bases, with 15 bases spanning the gap. Germline loops: CDR1 SGHRS, CDR2 YFSETQ. The CDR3 runs to 13 residues. The CDR3 DNA is TGCGCCAGCAGTCCCAGCGGGCTGAGCGAGCAGTACTTC. It encodes CASSPSGLSEQYF.

This chain connects TRBV14 to TRBJ1-4; no firm D call. V lost 2 bases to trimming and J lost 8 bases, with 9 bases between them. Germline V CDR1 and CDR2: SGHDN, FVKESK. The CDR3 spans 13 residues. The CDR3, as DNA: TGTGCCAGCAGCCAACTTCGGGGAGAAAAACTGTTTTTT. Protein: CASSQLRGEKLFF.

This clone has only one observation. The V and J genes are TRBV11-1 and TRBJ2-7, with TRBD1 matching over 7 bases. This CDR3 region has 15 residues. Germline values: CDR1 SGHAT, CDR2 FQDESV (reference sequence). The trim removed 3 bases at V and 3 bases at J, leaving 8 bases unmatched. As DNA, the CDR3 is TGTGCCAGCAGCTTTTCAGGACAGGCTATCTACGAGCAGTACTTC. Its protein is CASSFSGQAIYEQYF.

CDR3 bases: TGTGCCAGCAGTTTCGGGGGATTGGTCGGGGAGCTGTTTTTT. This gives the protein CASSFGGLVGELFF. V is TRBV27 and J is TRBJ2-2; the D gene is possibly TRBD2 (6 bases). Germline-derived CDR1 and CDR2 are MNHEY and SMNVEV (reference sequence). The CDR3 has 14 amino acids. V lost 3 bases to trimming and J lost 7 bases, with 12 bases between them.

V usage is TRBV5-4 and J usage is TRBJ2-2, with TRBD1 matching 7 bases. V was clipped by 4 bases and J by 8 bases; unmatched bases: 8. There are 14 residues in the CDR3. CDR1 and CDR2 from the germline V gene are SGHNT and YYREEE (reference sequence). The CDR3 region is CASSDTGEIGELFF. CDR3 DNA sequence: TGTGCCAGCAGCGATACAGGGGAAATAGGGGAGCTGTTTTTT.

The J gene is TRBJ2-7, the V gene TRBV7-2; no clear D. Germline V lookup: CDR1 SGHTA, CDR2 FQGNSA. This CDR3 is 12 amino acids long. V gave up 5 bases and J gave up 2 bases, with 7 bases separating them. The CDR3: CASSTGAYEQYF. Here the CDR3 DNA reads TGTGCCAGCAGCACCGGTGCCTACGAGCAGTACTTC.

This chain joins TRBV30 and TRBJ2-3; 9 nucleotides line up with TRBD2. In germline, CDR1 is GTSNPN, CDR2 SVGIG (reference sequence). The CDR3 runs to 16 residues. V shed 0 bases and J 5 bases; nucleotides not matched to a gene: 9. DNA of the CDR3: TGTGCCTGGAGTGTACCCAGCGGGGGGCGGGGAGATACGCAGTATTTT. Encoded protein: CAWSVPSGGRGDTQYF.

V and J are TRBV5-1 and TRBJ2-2; 10 bases align to TRBD1. Trimming removed 4 bases from V and 6 bases from J; junction bases left unmatched: 9. The CDR3 is 16 amino acids. CDR1 and CDR2 from the germline V gene are SGHRS and YFSETQ. The CDR3 DNA reads TGCGCCAGCAGCATAGACAGGGGGCGCGTCCCCGGGGAGCTGTTTTTT. Translating gives CASSIDRGRVPGELFF.

About this clone: The same CDR3 is also encoded by other DNA sequences in this sample. The DNA of the CDR3 is TGTGCCAGCAAGGGGCTAGCGGGATCCTACGAGCAGTACTTC. Translating it yields CASKGLAGSYEQYF. This chain links TRBV27 with TRBJ2-7; 9 bases agree with TRBD2. Germline CDR1 and CDR2: MNHEY and SMNVEV (reference sequence). V shed 7 bases and J 1 base; nucleotides not matched to a gene: 5. The CDR3 has 14 residues.

In nucleotides, the CDR3 is TGTGCCAGCAGTGACCGTACGCGCGCAGATACGCAGTATTTT. Translation: CASSDRTRADTQYF. The chain joins TRBV2 to TRBJ2-3; no reliable D call. The CDR3 has 14 amino acids. Germline V gene sequence: CDR1 SNHLY, CDR2 FYNNEI. Trimming left V 3 bases short and J 4 bases short, with 11 bases between.

The chain employs TRBV5-6 and TRBJ1-2, with D possibly matching TRBD1 (6 bases). V dropped 4 bases and J dropped 4 bases, with 11 bases sitting between them. This CDR3 has 13 amino acids. Germline loops: CDR1 SGHDT, CDR2 YYEEEE. The CDR3 DNA is TGTGCCAGCAGCCCGGGACAAACCTATGGCTACACCTTC. Its protein is CASSPGQTYGYTF.

This clone was seen once. V gene TRBV7-2 combines with J gene TRBJ1-1; the match to TRBD1 covers 9 bases. This CDR3 comprises 14 residues. The trim removed 3 bases at V and 5 bases at J, leaving 4 bases unmatched. Germline assignment: CDR1 SGHTA and CDR2 FQGNSA. CDR3 sequence (DNA): TGTGCCAGCAGCTTGGGACAGGGATTTACTGAAGCTTTCTTT. This translates into CASSLGQGFTEAFF. Drawing the rest from reference TRBV7-2 and TRBJ1-1, the complete variable domain is GAGVSQSPSNKVTEKGKDVELRCDPISGHTALYWYRQSLGQGLEFLIYFQGNSAPDKSGLPSDRFSAERTGGSVSTLTIQRTQQEDSAVYLCASSLGQGFTEAFFGQGTRLTVV.

The chain couples TRBV7-8 to TRBJ1-2; 10 nucleotides line up with TRBD1. Trimming removed 2 bases from V and 7 bases from J; junction bases left unmatched: 7. The CDR3 contains 15 residues. CDR1 and CDR2 (germline): SGHVS, FQNEAQ. DNA of the CDR3: TGTGCCAGCAGCTTAATGGGGACAGGGGAGAGTGGCTACACCTTC. Translated: CASSLMGTGESGYTF.

V gene TRBV28 combines with J gene TRBJ2-7; tentatively, D is TRBD1 (5 bases). The V end lost 4 bases, the J end lost 2 bases, and 9 bases lay between the germline ends. Germline loops: CDR1 MDHEN, CDR2 SYDVKM. The CDR3 is made up of 13 amino acids. CDR3 nucleotides: TGTGCCAGCAGTTCCGGCAGGGCCTACGAGCAGTACTTC. Residues: CASSSGRAYEQYF.